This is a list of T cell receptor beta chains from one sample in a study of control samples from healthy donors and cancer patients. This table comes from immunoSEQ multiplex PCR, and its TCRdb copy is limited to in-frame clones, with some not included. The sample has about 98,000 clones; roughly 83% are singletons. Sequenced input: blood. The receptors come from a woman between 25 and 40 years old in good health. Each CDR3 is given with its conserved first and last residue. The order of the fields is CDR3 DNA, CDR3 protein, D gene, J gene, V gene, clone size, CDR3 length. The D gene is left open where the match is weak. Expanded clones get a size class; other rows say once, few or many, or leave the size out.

DNA: TGTGCCAGCTCACCAGGGGACAGGGCCTATGGCTACACCTTC; CDR3: CASSPGDRAYGYTF; D: TRBD1; J: TRBJ1-2; V: TRBV18; size: NA; length: 14
DNA: TGCGCCAGCAGCCCAGGGGACAGCTCCTACGAGCAGTACTTC; CDR3: CASSPGDSSYEQYF; D: TRBD1; J: TRBJ2-7; V: TRBV5-1; size: few; length: 14
DNA: TGTGCCAGCAGCAAAAAAACACTAGCCAATGAGCAGTTCTTC; CDR3: CASSKKTLANEQFF; D: NA; J: TRBJ2-1; V: TRBV6-5; size: NA; length: 14
DNA: TGTGCCAGCAGCCCCAACGCCGGGACAGGGGGGAGTGAGCAGTTCTTC; CDR3: CASSPNAGTGGSEQFF; D: TRBD1; J: TRBJ2-1; V: TRBV5-6; size: NA; length: 16
DNA: TGTGCCACCAGTGATCACAGGAGCACCGGGGAGCTGTTTTTT; CDR3: CATSDHRSTGELFF; D: NA; J: TRBJ2-2; V: TRBV24-1; size: NA; length: 14
DNA: TGTGCCAGCAGTTTTCGTCAGTCTGAAGCTTTCTTT; CDR3: CASSFRQSEAFF; D: NA; J: TRBJ1-1; V: TRBV12-3/TRBV12-4; size: few; length: 12
DNA: TGTGCCAGCAATCCCGAGGACAGTTTCTCTGGAAACACCATATATTTT; CDR3: CASNPEDSFSGNTIYF; D: NA; J: TRBJ1-3; V: TRBV9; size: NA; length: 16
DNA: TGTGCCAGTAGGCCTAGCGGGGGCCCAGATACGCAGTATTTT; CDR3: CASRPSGGPDTQYF; D: TRBD2; J: TRBJ2-3; V: TRBV19; size: NA; length: 14
DNA: TGCGCCAGCAGCTTGCCCGCTGCGGACAATGAGCAGTTCTTC; CDR3: CASSLPAADNEQFF; D: NA; J: TRBJ2-1; V: TRBV5-1; size: NA; length: 14
DNA: TGCGCTTCTTGGAGCACAGGGGCAGATACGCAGTATTTT; CDR3: CASWSTGADTQYF; D: TRBD1; J: TRBJ2-3; V: TRBV28; size: NA; length: 13
DNA: TGTGCCAGCAGCTTAGAGGGGGTTACTGAGCAGTTCTTC; CDR3: CASSLEGVTEQFF; D: NA; J: TRBJ2-1; V: TRBV11-2; size: few; length: 13